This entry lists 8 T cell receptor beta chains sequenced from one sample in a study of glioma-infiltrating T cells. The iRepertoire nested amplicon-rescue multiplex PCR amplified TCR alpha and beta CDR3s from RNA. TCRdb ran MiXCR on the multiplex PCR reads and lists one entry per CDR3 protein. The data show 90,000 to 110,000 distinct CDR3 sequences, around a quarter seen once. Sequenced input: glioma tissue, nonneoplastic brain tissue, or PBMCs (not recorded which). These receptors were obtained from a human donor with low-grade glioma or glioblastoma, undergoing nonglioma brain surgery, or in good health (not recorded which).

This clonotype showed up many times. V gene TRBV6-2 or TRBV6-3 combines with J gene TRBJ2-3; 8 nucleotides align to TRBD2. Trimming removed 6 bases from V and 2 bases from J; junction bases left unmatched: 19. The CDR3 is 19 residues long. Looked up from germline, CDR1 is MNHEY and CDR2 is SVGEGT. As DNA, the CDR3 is TGTGCCAGCAGCCCAGATTCTATACTAGCGGAGTTATTCACAGATACGCAGTATTTT. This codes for CASSPDSILAELFTDTQYF.

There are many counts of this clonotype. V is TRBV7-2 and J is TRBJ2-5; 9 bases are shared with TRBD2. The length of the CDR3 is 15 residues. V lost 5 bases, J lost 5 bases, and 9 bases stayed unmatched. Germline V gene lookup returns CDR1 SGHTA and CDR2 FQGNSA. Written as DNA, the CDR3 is TGTGCCAGCAGCGCCGGACTAGCGCAACAGGAGACCCAGTACTTC. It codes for CASSAGLAQQETQYF.

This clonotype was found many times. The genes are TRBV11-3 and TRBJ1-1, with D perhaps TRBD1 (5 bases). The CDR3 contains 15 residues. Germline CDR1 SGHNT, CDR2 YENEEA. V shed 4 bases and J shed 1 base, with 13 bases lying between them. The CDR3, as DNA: TGTGCCAGCAGCTCCCAGTCGGGGACGAACACTGAAGCTTTCTTT. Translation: CASSSQSGTNTEAFF.

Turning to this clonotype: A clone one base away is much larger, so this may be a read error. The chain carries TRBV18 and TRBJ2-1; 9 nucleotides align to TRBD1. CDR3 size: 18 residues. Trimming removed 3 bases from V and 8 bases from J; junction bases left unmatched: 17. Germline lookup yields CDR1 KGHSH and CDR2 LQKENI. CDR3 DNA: TGTGCCAGCTCACCGACTTTACAGGGGGCGGTTCCCCTCGATGAGCAGTTCTTC. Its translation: CASSPTLQGAVPLDEQFF.

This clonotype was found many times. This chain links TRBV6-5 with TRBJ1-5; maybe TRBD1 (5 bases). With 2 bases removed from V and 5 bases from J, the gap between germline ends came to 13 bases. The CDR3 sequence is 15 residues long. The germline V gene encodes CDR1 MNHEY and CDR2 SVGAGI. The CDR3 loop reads CASSYTTGTDQPQHF. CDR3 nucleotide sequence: TGTGCCAGCAGTTACACAACAGGTACCGATCAGCCCCAGCATTTT.

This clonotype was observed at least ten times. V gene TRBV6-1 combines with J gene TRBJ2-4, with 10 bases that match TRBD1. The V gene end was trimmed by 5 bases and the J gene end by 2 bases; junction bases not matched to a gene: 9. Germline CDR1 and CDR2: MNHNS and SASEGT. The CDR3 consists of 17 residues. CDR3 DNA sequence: TGTGCCAGCAGTTTCACGGGACAGGGGCTGTCCAAAAACATTCAGTACTTC. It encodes CASSFTGQGLSKNIQYF.

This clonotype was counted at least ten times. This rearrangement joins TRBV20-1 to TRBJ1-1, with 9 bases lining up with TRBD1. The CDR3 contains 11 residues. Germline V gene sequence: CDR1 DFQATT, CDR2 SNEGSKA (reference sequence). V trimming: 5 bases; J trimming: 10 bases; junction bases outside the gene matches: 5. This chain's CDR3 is CSAATGGSAFF. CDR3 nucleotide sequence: TGCAGTGCTGCCACAGGGGGCTCAGCTTTCTTT.

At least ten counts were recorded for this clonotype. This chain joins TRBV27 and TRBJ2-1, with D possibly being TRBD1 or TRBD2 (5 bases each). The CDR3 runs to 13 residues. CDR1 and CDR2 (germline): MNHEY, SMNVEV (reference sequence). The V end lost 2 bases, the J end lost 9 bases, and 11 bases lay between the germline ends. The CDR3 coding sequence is TGTGCCAGCAGTTTACGACCCGGGACTGAGCAGTTCTTC. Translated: CASSLRPGTEQFF.